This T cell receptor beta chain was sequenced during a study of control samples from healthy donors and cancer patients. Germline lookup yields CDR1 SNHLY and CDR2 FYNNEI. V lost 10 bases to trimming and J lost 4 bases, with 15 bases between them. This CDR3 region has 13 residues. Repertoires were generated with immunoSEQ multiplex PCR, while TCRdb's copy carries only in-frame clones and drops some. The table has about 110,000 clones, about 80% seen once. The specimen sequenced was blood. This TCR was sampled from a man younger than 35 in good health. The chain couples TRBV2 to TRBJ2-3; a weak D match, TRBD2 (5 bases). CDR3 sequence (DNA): TGTGCCAAGGGAGCGGCTGATGCAGATACGCAGTATTTT. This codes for CAKGAADADTQYF.